This is a list of T cell receptor beta chains from one sample in a study of cytomegalovirus exposure and HLA in healthy donors. Sequencing used immunoSEQ multiplex PCR; TCRdb keeps in-frame clones, though not all of them. The sample carries 160,000 or so clones, 65% to 85% recorded once. Sequencing used PBMCs. The receptors shown here come from a woman aged 40 to 49 in good health and CMV-seropositive. Both conserved end residues are part of each CDR3. A D gene is named only where the DNA matches it firmly. A clone size is listed for some rows: how often the clone was seen (once, few, many), or a class if it is expanded.

CDR3: CASSDPKTGIKETQYF; DNA: TGTGCCAGTAGTGATCCGAAGACAGGTATTAAAGAGACCCAGTACTTC; size: NA; J: TRBJ2-5; D: NA; V: TRBV19
CDR3: CASSFFGGGAADTQYF; DNA: TGTGCCAGCAGCTTTTTCGGAGGGGGGGCCGCAGATACGCAGTATTTT; size: few; J: TRBJ2-3; D: NA; V: TRBV7-6
CDR3: CASSLPGQGNYGYTF; DNA: TGTGCCAGCAGCTTACCGGGACAGGGAAACTATGGCTACACCTTC; size: NA; J: TRBJ1-2; D: TRBD1; V: TRBV5-4
CDR3: CASSQTAWEQYF; DNA: TGCGCCAGCAGCCAAACAGCTTGGGAGCAGTACTTC; size: NA; J: TRBJ2-7; D: NA; V: TRBV4-3
CDR3: CASSETQRDRVPTF; DNA: TGTGCCAGCAGTGAAACTCAACGGGACAGGGTCCCCACCTTC; size: NA; J: TRBJ1-2; D: TRBD1; V: TRBV6-1
CDR3: CASSLLGGIEAFF; DNA: TGTGCCAGCAGTTTACTAGGCGGGATTGAAGCTTTCTTT; size: NA; J: TRBJ1-1; D: NA; V: TRBV28
CDR3: CASSEQLFGYTF; DNA: TGTGCCAGCAGTGAACAATTGTTTGGCTACACCTTC; size: few; J: TRBJ1-2; D: NA; V: TRBV2
CDR3: CSVGQGNGYTF; DNA: TGCAGCGTTGGACAGGGGAATGGCTACACCTTC; size: few; J: TRBJ1-2; D: TRBD1; V: TRBV29-1
CDR3: CAIRRAVADTQYF; DNA: TGTGCCATCAGGAGAGCGGTGGCAGATACGCAGTATTTT; size: few; J: TRBJ2-3; D: NA; V: TRBV10-3
CDR3: CASILLSRTRRNTDTQYF; DNA: TGCGCCAGCATCCTCCTCTCTCGGACCCGGAGGAACACAGATACGCAGTATTTT; size: NA; J: TRBJ2-3; D: NA; V: TRBV23-1
CDR3: CASSPEIGAATGELFF; DNA: TGTGCCAGCAGCCCAGAAATAGGGGCCGCTACCGGGGAGCTGTTTTTT; size: NA; J: TRBJ2-2; D: NA; V: TRBV4-2
CDR3: CASSLAGLAGSNEQFF; DNA: TGTGCCAGCAGCTTAGCCGGACTAGCAGGTTCCAATGAGCAGTTCTTC; size: NA; J: TRBJ2-1; D: TRBD2; V: TRBV7-9
CDR3: CASRATFLAGQNSQYF; DNA: TGTGCCAGCAGGGCCACCTTTTTAGCGGGGCAAAACAGTCAGTACTTC; size: NA; J: TRBJ2-4; D: TRBD2; V: TRBV2
CDR3: CASRSIDRWDPYEQYF; DNA: TGTGCCAGCAGGTCAATCGACAGGTGGGATCCCTACGAGCAGTACTTC; size: NA; J: TRBJ2-7; D: NA; V: TRBV28
CDR3: CASSPSLGTGSYGYTF; DNA: TGTGCCAGCAGCCCCTCCCTCGGGACAGGATCCTATGGCTACACCTTC; size: NA; J: TRBJ1-2; D: TRBD1; V: TRBV13
CDR3: CASSLTGKNTEAFF; DNA: TGTGCCAGCAGCTTAACCGGGAAGAACACTGAAGCTTTCTTT; size: NA; J: TRBJ1-1; D: NA; V: TRBV11-3
CDR3: CASSFRQGEQYF; DNA: TGTGCCAGCAGCTTCCGGCAGGGTGAGCAGTACTTC; size: medium-sized; J: TRBJ2-7; D: NA; V: TRBV5-4
CDR3: CASSPGDSANTGELFF; DNA: TGCGCCAGCAGCCCTGGCGACTCCGCGAACACCGGGGAGCTGTTTTTT; size: NA; J: TRBJ2-2; D: NA; V: TRBV5-1
CDR3: CASRGRAGGINDEQFF; DNA: TGTGCCAGCAGAGGCAGAGCGGGGGGGATTAACGATGAGCAGTTCTTC; size: NA; J: TRBJ2-1; D: TRBD2; V: TRBV2
CDR3: CASSLEGNYGYTF; DNA: TGTGCCAGCAGTTTAGAGGGAAACTATGGCTACACCTTC; size: once; J: TRBJ1-2; D: NA; V: TRBV28
CDR3: CASSLGDRVVPGDEQYF; DNA: TGCGCCAGCAGCTTAGGGGACAGGGTCGTCCCTGGGGACGAGCAGTACTTC; size: NA; J: TRBJ2-7; D: TRBD1; V: TRBV5-1
CDR3: CASSPRAGGQPQHF; DNA: TGTGCCAGCAGCCCCCGGGCAGGAGGTCAGCCCCAGCATTTT; size: NA; J: TRBJ1-5; D: NA; V: TRBV7-2
CDR3: CASSVEQNTEAFF; DNA: TGTGCCAGCAGTGTTGAACAGAACACTGAAGCTTTCTTT; size: NA; J: TRBJ1-1; D: NA; V: TRBV2
CDR3: CAISPPDRAYEQYF; DNA: TGTGCCATCAGTCCACCCGACAGGGCGTACGAGCAGTACTTC; size: NA; J: TRBJ2-7; D: TRBD1; V: TRBV10-3
CDR3: CASRTPRTGGEPQHF; DNA: TGTGCCAGCAGGACCCCCAGGACAGGGGGGGAGCCCCAGCATTTT; size: NA; J: TRBJ1-5; D: NA; V: TRBV21-1
CDR3: CASREGTGNSPLHF; DNA: TGCGCCAGCAGGGAGGGGACGGGAAATTCACCCCTCCACTTT; size: NA; J: TRBJ1-6; D: NA; V: TRBV5-1
CDR3: CAWSVPGVSAVQPQHF; DNA: TGTGCCTGGAGTGTACCGGGAGTCTCGGCGGTTCAGCCCCAGCATTTT; size: once; J: TRBJ1-5; D: NA; V: TRBV30
CDR3: CASSLVQGSSPLHF; DNA: TGTGCCAGCAGCTTGGTACAGGGAAGTTCACCCCTCCACTTT; size: NA; J: TRBJ1-6; D: NA; V: TRBV5-4
CDR3: CASSLGGGTGANVLTF; DNA: TGTGCCAGCAGCTTGGGGGGGGGAACTGGGGCCAACGTCCTGACTTTC; size: NA; J: TRBJ2-6; D: TRBD2; V: TRBV5-6
CDR3: CATSQIQETQYF; DNA: TGTGCCACCTCACAGATCCAAGAGACCCAGTACTTC; size: NA; J: TRBJ2-5; D: NA; V: TRBV10-3
CDR3: CAWSAKRLAGSRYEQYF; DNA: TGTGCCTGGAGTGCGAAGAGACTAGCGGGTTCCCGCTACGAGCAGTACTTC; size: once; J: TRBJ2-7; D: TRBD2; V: TRBV30
CDR3: CASRTDAGSYNEQFF; DNA: TGTGCCAGTAGGACGGACGCGGGTTCCTACAATGAGCAGTTCTTC; size: few; J: TRBJ2-1; D: NA; V: TRBV19
CDR3: CASTQAYYWFF; DNA: TGTGCCAGTACTCAAGCCTATTATTGGTTCTTC; size: NA; J: TRBJ2-1; D: NA; V: TRBV6-1